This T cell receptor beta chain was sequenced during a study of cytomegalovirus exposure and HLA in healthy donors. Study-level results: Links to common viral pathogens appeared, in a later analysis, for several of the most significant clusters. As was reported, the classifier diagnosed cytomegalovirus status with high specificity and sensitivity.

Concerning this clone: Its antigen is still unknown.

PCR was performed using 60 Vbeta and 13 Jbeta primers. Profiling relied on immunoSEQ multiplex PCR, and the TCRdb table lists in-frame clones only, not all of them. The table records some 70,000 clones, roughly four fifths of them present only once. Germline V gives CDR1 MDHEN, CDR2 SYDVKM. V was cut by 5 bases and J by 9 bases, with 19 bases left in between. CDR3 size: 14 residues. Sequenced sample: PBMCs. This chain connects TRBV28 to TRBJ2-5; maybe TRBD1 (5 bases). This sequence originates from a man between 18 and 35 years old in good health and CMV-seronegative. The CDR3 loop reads CASSLIGQVRAQYF. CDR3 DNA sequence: TGTGCCAGCAGTCTCATTGGACAAGTTCGGGCCCAGTACTTC.